These T cell receptor beta chains were read from a single sample in a study of CD8 T cells in Susac syndrome. TCRdb used MiXCR to reprocess the immunoSEQ multiplex PCR reads, holding one entry per CDR3 protein. This table holds around 170,000 distinct CDR3 sequences, 85% to 95% found once. Sequencing was carried out using CD8+ T cells from PBMCs. The receptors were sampled from a human donor with Susac syndrome. Both conserved end residues are part of each CDR3. D genes are given only for firm matches. Size values are once, few and many counts, or a class for expanded clones, and some rows have none.

size	length	D	V	J	DNA	CDR3
NA	14	TRBD1	TRBV29-1	TRBJ2-2	TGCAGCGTGAGGACAGGGGGCAACACCGGGGAGCTGTTTTTT	CSVRTGGNTGELFF
NA	16	NA	TRBV15	TRBJ2-3	TGTGCCACCAGCAATCCGAGAGGGACTAGCACAGATACGCAGTATTTT	CATSNPRGTSTDTQYF
NA	13	NA	TRBV6-5	TRBJ2-3	TGTGCCAGCAGTTCGAAGGCCCCCCCCGAGCAGTATTTT	CASSSKAPPEQYF
NA	13	TRBD1	TRBV5-1	TRBJ2-1	TGCGCCAGCAGCATCGACAGGGACCATGAGCAGTTCTTC	CASSIDRDHEQFF
NA	16	NA	TRBV27	TRBJ2-1	TGTGCCAGCAGCTTTGCCTCGGGGGAGGTTTGGAATGAGCAGTTCTTC	CASSFASGEVWNEQFF
NA	16	NA	TRBV4-2	TRBJ2-6	TGTGCCAGCAGCCCGGACACGAGCTCTGGGGCCAACGTCCTGACTTTC	CASSPDTSSGANVLTF
NA	16	NA	TRBV1	TRBJ1-6	TGCACCAGCAGCCCCTATTTTTTGTGGAACGCTTCACCCCTCCACTTT	CTSSPYFLWNASPLHF
NA	14	NA	TRBV7-8	TRBJ2-7	TGTGCCAGCAGCTTAGGAGGGGTTGCAAACGAGCAGTACTTC	CASSLGGVANEQYF
NA	15	TRBD2	TRBV3-1	TRBJ2-1	TGTGCCAGCAGCCTTTGGACTAGCGGGAATGATGAGCAGTTCTTC	CASSLWTSGNDEQFF
NA	18	NA	TRBV5-1	TRBJ2-2	TGCGCCAGCAGCTTAGAGGGCTACAGGGTCGCGAACACCGGGGAGCTGTTTTTT	CASSLEGYRVANTGELFF
NA	14	TRBD1	TRBV11-2	TRBJ1-2	TGTGCCAGCAGCTTTGAGACAGGGGCCTATGGCTACACCTTC	CASSFETGAYGYTF
NA	13	NA	TRBV27	TRBJ1-2	TGTGCCAGCAGCCCAGGAGGGAGGCATGGCTACACCTTC	CASSPGGRHGYTF
NA	20	TRBD1	TRBV15	TRBJ1-5	TGTGCCACCAGCAGAGAGGGTAGAGGGGAAGGGGGCCGGGGCAATCAGCCCCAGCATTTT	CATSREGRGEGGRGNQPQHF
NA	14	NA	TRBV4-2	TRBJ2-3	TGTGCCAGCAGCCAAGAACTAACCTCAGATACGCAGTATTTT	CASSQELTSDTQYF
NA	15	NA	TRBV5-1	TRBJ2-5	TGCGCCAGCAGCTTGGCCGGGACCAACCAAGAGACCCAGTACTTC	CASSLAGTNQETQYF
NA	15	NA	TRBV20-1	TRBJ1-2	TGCAGTGCTACCAGGGGTCAGGCATCTTATGGGGGCTACACCTTC	CSATRGQASYGGYTF
NA	16	NA	TRBV11-2	TRBJ1-4	TGTGCCAGCAGCTTAGCCGGAAACTCGGACGGAGAAAAACTGTTTTTT	CASSLAGNSDGEKLFF
NA	13	NA	TRBV2	TRBJ1-1	TGTGCCAGCAGTGAGGTCGAGAACACTGAAGCTTTCTTT	CASSEVENTEAFF
NA	10	NA	TRBV12-3/TRBV12-4	TRBJ2-3	TGTGCCAGCGAAGCAGATACGCAGTATTTT	CASEADTQYF
NA	12	NA	TRBV11-2	TRBJ1-1	TGTGCCAGCGGGGAGGGATGGACTGAAGCTTTCTTT	CASGEGWTEAFF
NA	12	NA	TRBV5-6	TRBJ2-7	TGTGCCAGCAGCCCTTCCTCAGCCAAGCAGTACTTC	CASSPSSAKQYF
NA	16	TRBD2	TRBV13	TRBJ2-5	TGTGCCAGCAGCATTCAGCGGGGGGCTTACCAAGAGACCCAGTACTTC	CASSIQRGAYQETQYF
NA	14	TRBD2	TRBV2	TRBJ2-5	TGTGCCAGCAGTGGGGGACTAGGGGGAGAGACCCAGTACTTC	CASSGGLGGETQYF
NA	13	NA	TRBV9	TRBJ2-1	TGTGCCAGCAGCGTTAGGGCTGACAATGAGCAGTTCTTC	CASSVRADNEQFF
NA	13	NA	TRBV6-5	TRBJ1-1	TGTGCCAGCAGTTTTGACTGGAACACTGAAGCTTTCTTT	CASSFDWNTEAFF
NA	13	TRBD2	TRBV5-6	TRBJ2-1	TGTGCCAGCAGTAGCGGGGGGGCAAATGAGCAGTTCTTC	CASSSGGANEQFF
few	11	NA	TRBV12-3/TRBV12-4	TRBJ2-7	TGTGCCAGCAGTACCGGCTCCGAGCAGTACTTC	CASSTGSEQYF
NA	16	TRBD2	TRBV9	TRBJ2-5	TGTGCCAGCAGCGCATTAGCGGGGGGGCGAGGGGAGACCCAGTACTTC	CASSALAGGRGETQYF
once	16	NA	TRBV7-3	TRBJ2-2	TGTGCCAGCAGCCCGACCAGGGTCGATATAACCGGGGAGCTGTTTTTT	CASSPTRVDITGELFF
NA	12	NA	TRBV9	TRBJ2-3	TGTGCCAGCAGCGCCAACACAGATACGCAGTATTTT	CASSANTDTQYF
few	13	NA	TRBV12-3/TRBV12-4	TRBJ1-2	TGTGCCAGCAGTACCGTCCGTGGGGGTGGCTACACCTTC	CASSTVRGGGYTF
NA	17	NA	TRBV5-4	TRBJ1-6	TGTGCCAGCAGCTTAGAAGGCACCAGCTCCTATAATTCACCCCTCCACTTT	CASSLEGTSSYNSPLHF
NA	15	NA	TRBV29-1	TRBJ2-3	TGCAGCGTTACTGGCGGCGCCGGAGGCACAGATACGCAGTATTTT	CSVTGGAGGTDTQYF
NA	15	NA	TRBV5-6	TRBJ1-6	TGTGCCAGCAGCTTGTACAGGGAAATGATTTCACCCCTCCACTTT	CASSLYREMISPLHF
NA	14	NA	TRBV4-1	TRBJ1-1	TGCGCCAGCAGCCAATTACAGATGGAGGTTGAAGCTTTCTTT	CASSQLQMEVEAFF
NA	15	TRBD2	TRBV30	TRBJ2-1	TGTGCCTGGAGTGTACAGCCTAGCGGATACAATGAGCAGTTCTTC	CAWSVQPSGYNEQFF
NA	15	NA	TRBV6-2/TRBV6-3	TRBJ2-2	TGTGCCAGCGGCCATCGGGGGGCGCTCACCGGGGAGCTGTTTTTT	CASGHRGALTGELFF
NA	13	NA	TRBV2	TRBJ1-2	TGTGCCAGGACAGGAACCTTATCCTATGGCTACACCTTC	CARTGTLSYGYTF
NA	14	NA	TRBV5-6	TRBJ2-3	TGTGCCAGCATGTGGCTAGCTACGCTGGATACGCAGTATTTT	CASMWLATLDTQYF